This TCR beta chain was recovered during a study of shared clonotypes between healthy human individuals (dated by TCRdb to about 2020). Study-wide context: The cohort comprised a couple of women and a few men aged 18 to 49 years. To increase sequencing depth and limit assay-specific biases, TCR repertoire library preparation and sequencing were carried out by different laboratories using diverse techniques. For each donor, three plates each were used for CD4 naive and CD4 memory, two plates were used for CD8 naive, and one plate was used for CD8 memory. To estimate repertoire size and how much clonotype sharing occurs between individuals, the study deeply sequenced the blood TCR repertoires of a handful of healthy adults. Per donor, leukapheresis produced somewhere between about 0.85 and 8.9 billion PBMCs.

CDR1 and CDR2, per the germline V gene (reference sequence), are LNHDA and SQIVND. Measured from the cysteine to the phenylalanine, the CDR3 is 16 residues long. This entry keeps only the CDR3 DNA: 48 bases, framed from base 1. Clipping removes 6 bases from V and 3 bases from J, with 11 as the unmatched junction base count. Beyond this particular receptor, the publication reports: Even with the large sequencing depth, rarefaction of the sorted-subset datasets indicated that sequencing was incomplete. Estimated clonotype richness was generally larger for naive than for memory subsets. Sampling was restricted to blood, and TCR repertoires in tissue are likely to differ from TCR repertoires in blood. Across a handful of donors, roughly 5.1% of naive CD4, 3.5% of naive CD8, under 2.5% of memory CD4, and about 0.4% of memory CD8 clonotypes were shared. The small number of donors limited the genetic and exposure-history diversity represented. Compared with non-shared clonotypes, the clonotypes found in all four sorted-subset donors had higher generation probabilities. Pairwise subsampling led to the expectation that sequencing depth would affect the degree of clonotype sharing among donors.

Using the deep immunoSEQ assay, TCR CDR3 regions were amplified from genomic DNA by multiplex PCR. For each cell subset, the extracted genomic DNA was distributed evenly across all wells of several immunoSEQ 96-well plates, and each plate served as one replicate. For sorted subsets, around 0.2 ug genomic DNA, equal to 30,000 to 35,000 T cell genomes, was loaded into each replicate PCR. Purified libraries were measured with a Qubit 3.0 fluorometer, size-checked on a Bioanalyzer 2100, and measured again with the KAPA Library Quantification kit. Every immunoSEQ 96-well plate was sequenced on a separate single-read 150-cycle Illumina NextSeq 550 flow cell. Regarding the original processing steps: Because the immunoSEQ output held only junctional sequences and lacked quality scores, the filtering could not match the filtering applied to full-length reads. To assign V/J genes and CDR3, sequences were annotated using PyIR, a Python wrapper for IgBLAST v1.9, with IMGT germline references. Reads were removed for weak V/J assignments (E-value above 1e-6), missing CDR3, stop codons, out-of-frame junctions, or ambiguous translated residues. V3J clonotypes were defined by identical inferred V gene, J gene, and CDR3 amino acid sequence. To compute the percentage overlap between repertoires, the number of shared unique clonotypes was divided by the size of the smaller repertoire. Richness of each repertoire was evaluated using RTK rarefaction, the Chao1 estimator, and Recon v2.1 estimates of unobserved clonotypes. Generation probabilities for all TCRbeta clonotypes obtained by the gDNA method from four donors were computed using OLGA. TCRdb carries this immuneACCESS record with in-frame sequences only. Its versions omit some clonotypes, under half of them owing to an unresolved V gene in the studies checked, with the rest unexplained. V and J calls and clone size are those listed in that table; D and trimming were worked out from the DNA. The sample table contains 2 million to 2.5 million clones; only one count was recorded for under 95% of them. Jointly, the top ten make up approximately 0.37% of the sample.

Donors were healthy HIV-negative adults with no recently reported acute infections or vaccinations. All donors were Caucasian adults living in Nashville, Tennessee, USA. CD4+ T cells were enriched by magnetic negative selection, after which naive cells were positively selected on CD45RA and the negative fraction was taken as the memory subset. Blood was collected by leukapheresis, and PBMCs were isolated by Ficoll-Histopaque density gradient centrifugation and then cryopreserved in liquid nitrogen vapor phase. Purity and quantity of every magnetically sorted T cell population were checked by analytical flow cytometry. From each sorted fraction, genomic DNA was isolated and quantified by UV absorbance on a Nanodrop 2000c. A note on this clone: The antigen this receptor binds is unknown. Base-call qualities are not available, and no considerably larger clone is one nucleotide away.

The sequencing input was naive CD4+ T cells from PBMCs. Interpreted using the paper, the cell subset or site label stands for: CD45RA+ positively selected. The TCR sequence derives from a man younger than 35 in good health. Some clones in this sample may be carry-over from other donors' samples. The chain uses TRBV19 and TRBJ2-1; 7 junctional bases match TRBD1. For the CDR3, the sequence is CASSPRGTGDYNEQFF. Read as DNA, the sequence is TGTGCCAGTAGCCCTAGAGGAACAGGGGACTACAATGAGCAGTTCTTC.